One and the same sample provided the 32 T cell receptor beta chains below, sequenced in a study of blood T cell repertoires in COVID-19. Sequenced by immunoSEQ multiplex PCR; TCRdb stores in-frame clones only, minus some. The repertoire includes 70,000 to 80,000 clones, 75% to 90% of them detected once, and roughly 10% sits in the top ten. Sequenced sample: peripheral blood. All receptors derive from a human donor in a cohort sampled during active COVID-19.

The chain links TRBV7-7 to TRBJ2-2; 11 nucleotides align to TRBD2. The CDR3 runs to 15 residues. The germline V gene encodes CDR1 SSHAT and CDR2 FNYEAQ (reference sequence). Germline trimming cut 4 bases from V and 5 bases from J; bases unmatched to any gene: 3. CDR3 sequence: CASSSSGGPTGELFF. The CDR3 region has the DNA TGTGCCAGCAGCTCTAGCGGGGGGCCTACCGGGGAGCTGTTTTTT.

The chain is built from TRBV18 and TRBJ2-7, with 10 bases lining up with TRBD1. The V and J ends lost 5 bases and 2 bases, in that order; junction bases with no gene match: 6. The CDR3 runs to 15 residues. Germline V lookup: CDR1 KGHSH, CDR2 LQKENI. The CDR3 region is CASSDGTGAPYEQYF. CDR3 nucleotides: TGTGCCAGCTCAGACGGGACAGGGGCCCCCTACGAGCAGTACTTC.

In nucleotides, the CDR3 is TGTGCCAGCAGTATCGGGACACACTTTGACGAGCAGTACTTC. This codes for CASSIGTHFDEQYF. V and J are TRBV9 and TRBJ2-7; D perhaps matches TRBD1 (6 bases). Germline values: CDR1 SGDLS, CDR2 YYNGEE. V lost 5 bases, J lost 5 bases, and 17 bases lay in between. CDR3 length equals 14 residues.

V gene TRBV10-3 combines with J gene TRBJ1-2, with D perhaps TRBD1 (5 bases). The V gene's germline CDR1 is ENHRY and CDR2 SYGVKD. The CDR3 consists of 13 residues. The ends were cut back, 4 bases at V and 4 bases at J, with 10 bases in the middle. CDR3 nucleotides: TGTGCCATCAGTGCAGGGATAGTCTATGGCTACACCTTC. It codes for CAISAGIVYGYTF.

This chain uses TRBV3-1 (or the pseudogene TRBV3-2) with TRBJ2-5; the match to TRBD1 covers 8 bases. From germline, CDR1 is LGHDT and CDR2 YNNKEL (reference sequence). Unmatched junction bases numbered 7, after V lost 0 bases and J lost 4 bases. The CDR3 consists of 16 residues. The CDR3 reads CASSQDPGQGRETQYF. CDR3 sequence (DNA): TGTGCCAGCAGCCAAGATCCCGGACAGGGTAGAGAGACCCAGTACTTC.

The rearrangement links TRBV6-5 to TRBJ2-1; TRBD1 agrees at 8 bases. Germline V gene data show CDR1 as MNHEY and CDR2 as SVGAGI. V gave up 5 bases and J gave up 6 bases; unmatched junction bases: 9. The CDR3 covers 15 residues. CDR3 nucleotide sequence: TGTGCCAGCAGTAACGCCGGGACAGGCTTCAATGAGCAGTTCTTC. It translates to CASSNAGTGFNEQFF.

This chain connects TRBV24-1 to TRBJ2-4; perhaps TRBD2 as D (6 bases). The CDR3 consists of 13 residues. Trimming took off 9 bases at V and 1 base at J, with 9 bases between the two ends. Germline loops: CDR1 KGHDR, CDR2 SFDVKD. The chain's CDR3 is CATLGRAKNIQYF. The CDR3 DNA is TGTGCCACCTTAGGGAGGGCCAAAAACATTCAGTACTTC.

A single count supports this clone. The CDR3 DNA reads as TGCAGTGCTGGCGACAGGGAGGGCTACACCTTC. Translation: CSAGDREGYTF. The genes are TRBV20-1 and TRBJ1-2, with TRBD1 identical over 7 bases. There are 11 residues in the CDR3. V lost 5 bases and J lost 8; bases outside the gene matches: 5. In germline, CDR1 is DFQATT, CDR2 SNEGSKA (reference sequence).

The sample holds one count of this clone. The rearrangement links TRBV5-1 to TRBJ2-5; 10 bases are shared with TRBD1. The length of the CDR3 is 15 residues. Germline loops: CDR1 SGHRS, CDR2 YFSETQ. V trimming: 0 bases; J trimming: 5 bases; junction bases outside the gene matches: 4. DNA of the CDR3: TGCGCCAGCAGCTTGGAGACAGGGGGCGAGGAGACCCAGTACTTC. Its translation: CASSLETGGEETQYF.

This sequence joins TRBV5-1 and TRBJ2-3; D perhaps matches TRBD2 (5 bases). Trimming pared 2 bases from V and 4 bases from J, leaving 11 bases between. The CDR3 extends over 14 amino acids. Per germline, CDR1 SGHRS and CDR2 YFSETQ. Here the CDR3 DNA reads TGCGCCAGCAGCTTAGCGGTCGGGGCAGATACGCAGTATTTT. It encodes CASSLAVGADTQYF.

The chain joins TRBV11-3 to TRBJ2-1, with D perhaps matching TRBD2 (6 bases). V dropped 1 base and J dropped 6 bases, with 13 bases sitting between them. Germline V gives CDR1 SGHNT, CDR2 YENEEA. The CDR3 runs to 15 residues. The CDR3 region has the DNA TGTGCCAGCAGCTTAGGAGTGCGGGGTAGCAATGAGCAGTTCTTC. Encoded protein: CASSLGVRGSNEQFF.

The rearrangement joins TRBV3-1 (or the pseudogene TRBV3-2) to TRBJ1-3; 9 bases agree with TRBD1. V was pared by 1 base and J by 4 bases, with 8 bases of the junction left unmatched. The CDR3 length is 17 residues. Germline V gene lookup returns CDR1 LGHDT and CDR2 YNNKEL (reference sequence). The CDR3 loop reads CASSQAGQGWVGNTIYF. The CDR3 nucleotides read TGTGCCAGCAGCCAAGCGGGACAGGGTTGGGTCGGAAACACCATATATTTT.

This chain connects TRBV3-1 (or the pseudogene TRBV3-2) to TRBJ1-2, with a tentative D call TRBD1 (6 bases). The CDR3 sequence is 15 residues long. Deletions cut 3 bases from V and 0 bases from J, with 11 bases between. Germline V gene sequence: CDR1 LGHDT, CDR2 YNNKEL (reference sequence). The CDR3 coding sequence is TGTGCCAGCAGCCACCTCGACAGGCCTAACTATGGCTACACCTTC. It encodes CASSHLDRPNYGYTF.

This clone was observed once. V gene TRBV7-3 combines with J gene TRBJ2-1; 13 bases are a match to TRBD2. CDR1 is SGHTA and CDR2 is FQGTGA in the germline V gene. This CDR3 has 16 residues. After removal of 5 bases from V and 5 bases from J, the junction contained 6 bases not matched to a gene. This CDR3 reads CASSPVGLAGNNEQFF. CDR3 DNA: TGTGCCAGCAGCCCCGTGGGACTAGCGGGGAACAATGAGCAGTTCTTC.

Here the CDR3 reads CASSSGTGGSFTGEAFF. In DNA, the CDR3 is TGTGCCAGCAGCTCTGGGACAGGGGGTTCCTTCACCGGTGAAGCTTTCTTT. This chain links TRBV3-1 (or the pseudogene TRBV3-2) with TRBJ1-1, with 11 bases lining up with TRBD1. The ends lost 5 bases at V and 7 bases at J; junction bases unmatched: 15. The CDR3 consists of 17 residues. CDR1 is LGHDT and CDR2 is YNNKEL in the germline V gene (reference sequence).

This chain joins TRBV28 and TRBJ2-7; 8 nucleotides align to TRBD1. This CDR3 comprises 16 residues. Germline loops: CDR1 MDHEN, CDR2 SYDVKM. V lost 2 bases, J lost 5 bases, and 11 bases stayed unmatched. The CDR3 DNA is TGTGCCAGCAGTTTAGGGTCGGACACAGGGGGGCACGAGCAGTACTTC. It translates to CASSLGSDTGGHEQYF.

This chain connects TRBV15 to TRBJ1-1, with TRBD1 as a possible D gene (5 bases). The length of the CDR3 is 14 residues. Germline CDR1 and CDR2: LNHNV and YYDKDF (reference sequence). Trimming pared 5 bases from V and 6 bases from J, leaving 16 bases between. CDR3 region: CATSATGYFSEAFF. DNA of the CDR3: TGTGCCACCAGCGCCACAGGTTATTTCTCTGAAGCTTTCTTT.

This sequence joins TRBV5-1 and TRBJ2-7; 12 bases are a match to TRBD1. The V segment lost 3 bases and the J segment 7 bases; nucleotides outside the gene matches: 8. The CDR3 has 15 residues. Germline CDR1 SGHRS, CDR2 YFSETQ. The CDR3 region has the DNA TGCGCCAGCAGCTACACCGGGACAGGGGGCGATGAGCAGTACTTC. This gives the protein CASSYTGTGGDEQYF. Combining the CDR3 with reference TRBV5-1 and TRBJ2-7 gives the whole variable domain KAGVTQTPRYLIKTRGQQVTLSCSPISGHRSVSWYQQTPGQGLQFLFEYFSETQRNKGNFPGRFSGRQFSNSRSEMNVSTLELGDSALYLCASSYTGTGGDEQYFGPGTRLTVT.

The chain employs TRBV19 and TRBJ1-3, with D unclear. The CDR3 is 15 amino acids. CDR1 and CDR2 from the germline V gene are LNHDA and SQIVND (reference sequence). The ends were cut back, 4 bases at V and 0 bases at J, with 10 bases in the middle. This chain's CDR3 is CASSTDRDSGNTIYF. The CDR3 bases are TGTGCCAGTAGTACCGACCGGGACTCTGGAAACACCATATATTTT. Based on the CDR3 plus reference TRBV19 and TRBJ1-3, the full variable domain is DGGITQSPKYLFRKEGQNVTLSCEQNLNHDAMYWYRQDPGQGLRLIYYSQIVNDFQKGDIAEGYSVSREKKESFPLTVTSAQKNPTAFYLCASSTDRDSGNTIYFGEGSWLTVV.

This clone appeared a few times. V and J are TRBV5-1 and TRBJ2-7; tentatively, D is TRBD1 (6 bases). The CDR3 runs to 13 residues. Germline V gene sequence: CDR1 SGHRS, CDR2 YFSETQ. V gave up 4 bases and J gave up 6 bases, with 14 bases separating them. For the CDR3, the DNA is TGCGCCAGCAGCGGACCACAGGGCTCCGAGCAGTACTTC. Translated, it gives CASSGPQGSEQYF.

The chain has TRBV7-6 and TRBJ2-1, with D uncertain. This CDR3 spans 14 amino acids. V was cut by 4 bases and J by 3 bases, with 10 bases left in between. Germline-derived CDR1 and CDR2 are SGHVS and FNYEAQ. DNA for the CDR3: TGTGCCAGCAGCTCTGGCCCCAGCTACAATGAGCAGTTCTTC. It translates to CASSSGPSYNEQFF.

The chain combines TRBV9 with TRBJ1-2; a possible D gene is TRBD1 (5 bases). V gave up 0 bases and J gave up 5 bases, with 20 bases separating them. This CDR3 has 17 residues. In germline, CDR1 is SGDLS, CDR2 YYNGEE. This CDR3 is CASSVVGSGRVRYGYTF. The DNA for the CDR3 is TGTGCCAGCAGCGTAGTCGGTAGTGGCAGGGTCAGATATGGCTACACCTTC.

The rearrangement uses TRBV28 and TRBJ1-2; a possible D gene is TRBD1 (6 bases). The V end lost 1 base, the J end lost 4 bases, and 13 bases lay between the germline ends. Germline V gives CDR1 MDHEN, CDR2 SYDVKM. The CDR3 runs to 15 residues. CDR3 in amino acids: CASSLSGGRVYGYTF. The CDR3 nucleotides read TGTGCCAGCAGTTTATCGGGGGGGCGGGTCTATGGCTACACCTTC.

The CDR3 DNA reads as TGTGCCAGCAGCTTAAGACAGGGGACCTACGAGCAGTACTTC. Encoded protein: CASSLRQGTYEQYF. The rearrangement uses TRBV11-3 and TRBJ2-7; 8 nucleotides align to TRBD1. V was clipped by 2 bases and J by 2 bases; unmatched bases: 2. The CDR3 spans 14 residues. Looked up from germline, CDR1 is SGHNT and CDR2 is YENEEA.

The chain is built from TRBV5-1 and TRBJ2-3; tentatively, D is TRBD1 (6 bases). CDR3 length: 14 residues. CDR1 is SGHRS, CDR2 YFSETQ, per germline. Trimming shortened V by 2 bases and J by 2 bases, and 9 bases separated the two germline ends. Here the CDR3 reads CASSLDRFTDTQYF. The CDR3 DNA sequence: TGCGCCAGCAGCTTAGACAGGTTCACAGATACGCAGTATTTT.

The chain joins TRBV11-2 to TRBJ2-7; the match to TRBD1 covers 7 bases. The V segment lost 4 bases and the J segment 10 bases; nucleotides outside the gene matches: 7. This CDR3 contains 12 residues. The germline CDR1 and CDR2 sequences are SGHAT and FQNNGV. The CDR3 DNA reads as TGTGCCAGCAGCTCGGACAGGCCTGGCCAGTACTTC. Amino acids: CASSSDRPGQYF.

This chain uses TRBV2 with TRBJ1-6; 7 nucleotides match TRBD1. Looked up from germline, CDR1 is SNHLY and CDR2 is FYNNEI. The CDR3 contains 16 residues. V lost 2 bases and J lost 9; bases outside the gene matches: 10. The CDR3 DNA reads as TGTGCCAGCAGTGAATCGGCAGGGGGGTATGGTTCACCCCTCCACTTT. It encodes CASSESAGGYGSPLHF.

V is TRBV29-1 and J is TRBJ1-5; the D is unclear. Trimming took off 6 bases at V and 6 bases at J, with 9 bases between the two ends. CDR1 and CDR2 from the germline V gene are SQVTM and ANQGSEA. The CDR3 has 11 amino acids. This CDR3 is CSVGGSQPQHF. The CDR3 region has the DNA TGCAGCGTGGGCGGGAGTCAGCCCCAGCATTTT.

This clone occurred once. This rearrangement joins TRBV19 to TRBJ2-3; 12 nucleotides agree with TRBD2. The CDR3 has 17 amino acids. Trimming took 4 bases from V and 2 from J; bases not matched to a gene: 7. Germline CDR1 LNHDA, CDR2 SQIVND (reference sequence). CDR3 amino acids: CASSSRLAGVDTDTQYF. Written as DNA, the CDR3 is TGTGCCAGTAGTAGCCGACTAGCGGGAGTAGACACAGATACGCAGTATTTT.

The chain's CDR3 is CASSRLETANTGELFF. As DNA, the CDR3 is TGTGCCAGTAGTCGACTGGAGACAGCGAACACCGGGGAGCTGTTTTTT. The chain employs TRBV19 and TRBJ2-2, with TRBD1 as a possible D gene (5 bases). Germline V gives CDR1 LNHDA, CDR2 SQIVND (reference sequence). The CDR3 is 16 residues long. Trimming took 5 bases from V and 0 from J, leaving 13 bases between them.

The gene calls are TRBV27 and TRBJ1-4; a weak D match, TRBD1 (6 bases). The germline V gene encodes CDR1 MNHEY and CDR2 SMNVEV (reference sequence). The length of the CDR3 is 15 residues. V was clipped by 0 bases and J by 11 bases, with 16 bases between them. The CDR3 sequence is CASSLSGTGIEKLFF. DNA of the CDR3: TGTGCCAGCAGTTTATCTGGAACAGGGATAGAGAAACTGTTTTTT.

This sequence joins TRBV5-1 and TRBJ1-1; 10 bases line up with TRBD1. V was pared by 3 bases and J by 0 bases, with 5 bases of the junction left unmatched. CDR1 SGHRS and CDR2 YFSETQ come from the germline V gene. The CDR3 runs to 16 residues. CDR3 nucleotide sequence: TGCGCCAGCAGCTACGGGACAGGGGTCCTGAACACTGAAGCTTTCTTT. It is translated as CASSYGTGVLNTEAFF.